The clone carrying this TCR beta chain came up a few times. This sample was taken from a study of blood T cell repertoires in COVID-19. Study summary: Italy, Spain and the United States were the sources of the convalescent and acute COVID-19 samples. Nucleic acid was either cDNA or gDNA, and it came from T cells, B-cell-depleted T cells, or PBMCs.

The germline V and J ends were trimmed by 4 bases and 4 bases, with 16 bases remaining between them. CDR3 length: 16 residues. The germline V gene has CDR1 LGHDT and CDR2 YNNKEL (reference sequence). TCRdb's table, derived via immunoSEQ multiplex PCR, lists solely in-frame clones and lacks some. The sample lists about 210,000 clones; about nine tenths were seen once. Sequenced: peripheral blood. The chain is built from TRBV3-1 (or the pseudogene TRBV3-2) and TRBJ2-2; a weak D match, TRBD2 (6 bases). The clonotype originates from a woman aged 40 to 49 with acute or convalescent COVID-19. The CDR3 protein is CASSPSPFSGTGELFF. In DNA, the CDR3 is TGTGCCAGCAGCCCATCCCCCTTTAGCGGCACCGGGGAGCTGTTTTTT.